The text below deals with one T cell receptor (beta chain). These data are taken from a study of cytomegalovirus exposure and HLA in healthy donors. After removal of 0 bases from V and 3 bases from J, the junction contained 13 bases not matched to a gene. The germline V gene encodes CDR1 SGHTA and CDR2 FQGNSA. This CDR3 contains 18 residues. The PCR had 60 Vbeta and 13 Jbeta primers. Generated by immunoSEQ multiplex PCR, the TCRdb table keeps only in-frame clones and is missing some. The sample includes around 150,000 clones, 70% to 80% seen only once; the top ten take 1.3% to 1.5%. This receptor was taken from a man in his sixties in good health and CMV-seronegative. The chain has TRBV7-2 and TRBJ2-7; the match to TRBD2 covers 8 bases. Sequenced: PBMCs. The chain's CDR3 is CASSLALSASGLIYEQYF. The CDR3 region has the DNA TGTGCCAGCAGCTTAGCTCTGAGTGCTAGCGGGTTGATCTACGAGCAGTACTTC.